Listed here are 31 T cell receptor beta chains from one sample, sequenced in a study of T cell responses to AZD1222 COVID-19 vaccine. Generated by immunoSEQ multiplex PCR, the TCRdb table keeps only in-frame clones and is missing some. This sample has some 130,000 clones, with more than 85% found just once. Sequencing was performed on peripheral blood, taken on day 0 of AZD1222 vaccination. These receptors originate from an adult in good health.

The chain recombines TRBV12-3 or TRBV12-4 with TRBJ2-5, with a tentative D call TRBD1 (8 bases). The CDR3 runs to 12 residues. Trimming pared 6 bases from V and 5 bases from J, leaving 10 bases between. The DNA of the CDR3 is TGTGCCAGCAGACAGGGGGGGGAGACCCAGTACTTC. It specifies CASRQGGETQYF.

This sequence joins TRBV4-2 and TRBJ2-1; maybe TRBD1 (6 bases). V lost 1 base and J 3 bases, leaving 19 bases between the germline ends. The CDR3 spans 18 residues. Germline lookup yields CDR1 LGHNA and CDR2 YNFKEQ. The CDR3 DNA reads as TGTGCCAGCAGCCAAGGCTATACAGGGCTAGTCCTCTACAATGAGCAGTTCTTC. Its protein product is CASSQGYTGLVLYNEQFF.

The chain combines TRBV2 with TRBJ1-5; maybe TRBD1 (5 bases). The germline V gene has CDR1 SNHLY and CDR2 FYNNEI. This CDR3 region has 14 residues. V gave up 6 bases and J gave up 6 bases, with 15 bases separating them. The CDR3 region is CASSENQGSQPQHF. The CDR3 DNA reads TGTGCCAGCAGCGAGAACCAGGGATCTCAGCCCCAGCATTTT.

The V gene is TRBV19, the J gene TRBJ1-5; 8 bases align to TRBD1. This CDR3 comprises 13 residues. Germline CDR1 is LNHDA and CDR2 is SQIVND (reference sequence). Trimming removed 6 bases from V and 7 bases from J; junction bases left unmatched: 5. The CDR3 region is CASRDRAEQPQHF. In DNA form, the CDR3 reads TGTGCCAGTAGGGACAGGGCGGAGCAGCCCCAGCATTTT.

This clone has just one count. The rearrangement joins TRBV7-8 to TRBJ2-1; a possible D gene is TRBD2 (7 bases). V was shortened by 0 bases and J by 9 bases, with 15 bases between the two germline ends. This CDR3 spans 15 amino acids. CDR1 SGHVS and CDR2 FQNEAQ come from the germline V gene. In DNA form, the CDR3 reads TGTGCCAGCAGCTTAGCGGGGGGGGCCTATAGTGAGCAGTTCTTC. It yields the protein CASSLAGGAYSEQFF.

The CDR3 nucleotides read TGCGCCAGCAGCCCCCGGTTGTGGGAGACCCAGTACTTC. Residues: CASSPRLWETQYF. The V call is TRBV4-1, the J call TRBJ2-5; D is unclear. CDR3 length equals 13 residues. Trimming removed 4 bases at V and 5 bases at J, with 11 bases between. CDR1 is MGHRA, CDR2 YSYEKL, per germline.

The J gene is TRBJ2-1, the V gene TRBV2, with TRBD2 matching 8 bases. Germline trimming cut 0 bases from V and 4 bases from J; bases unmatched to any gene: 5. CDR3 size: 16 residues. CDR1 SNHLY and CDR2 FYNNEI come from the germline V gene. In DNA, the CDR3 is TGTGCCAGCAGTGAAGCAGTCCGGGGGGGATACAATGAGCAGTTCTTC. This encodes CASSEAVRGGYNEQFF.

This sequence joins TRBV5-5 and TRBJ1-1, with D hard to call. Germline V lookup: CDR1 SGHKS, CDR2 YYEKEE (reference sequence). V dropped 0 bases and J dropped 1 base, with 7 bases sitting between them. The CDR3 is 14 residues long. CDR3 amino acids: CASSLDPGNTEAFF. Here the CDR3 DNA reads TGTGCCAGCAGCTTGGACCCGGGGAACACTGAAGCTTTCTTT.

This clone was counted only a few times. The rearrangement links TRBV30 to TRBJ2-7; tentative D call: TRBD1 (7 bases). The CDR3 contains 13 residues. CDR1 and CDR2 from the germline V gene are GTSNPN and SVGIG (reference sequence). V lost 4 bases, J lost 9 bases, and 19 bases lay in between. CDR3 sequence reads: CAWTSEQGRGQYF. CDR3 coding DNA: TGTGCCTGGACGAGCGAACAGGGGCGGGGGCAGTACTTC.

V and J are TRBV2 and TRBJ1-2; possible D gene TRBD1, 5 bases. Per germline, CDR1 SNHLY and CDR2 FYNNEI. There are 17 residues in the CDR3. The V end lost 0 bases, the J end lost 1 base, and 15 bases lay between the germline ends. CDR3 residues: CASSEAAGYPSNYGYTF. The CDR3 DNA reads TGTGCCAGCAGTGAAGCGGCAGGGTACCCCAGTAACTATGGCTACACCTTC.

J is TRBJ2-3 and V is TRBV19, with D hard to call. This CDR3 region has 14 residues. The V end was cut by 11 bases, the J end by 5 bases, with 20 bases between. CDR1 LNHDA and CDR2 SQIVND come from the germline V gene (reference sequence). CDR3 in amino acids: CAPPNRAQRDTQYF. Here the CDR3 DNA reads TGTGCCCCCCCTAACCGGGCCCAAAGAGATACGCAGTATTTT. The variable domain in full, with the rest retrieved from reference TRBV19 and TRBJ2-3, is DGGITQSPKYLFRKEGQNVTLSCEQNLNHDAMYWYRQDPGQGLRLIYYSQIVNDFQKGDIAEGYSVSREKKESFPLTVTSAQKNPTAFYLCAPPNRAQRDTQYFGPGTRLTVL.

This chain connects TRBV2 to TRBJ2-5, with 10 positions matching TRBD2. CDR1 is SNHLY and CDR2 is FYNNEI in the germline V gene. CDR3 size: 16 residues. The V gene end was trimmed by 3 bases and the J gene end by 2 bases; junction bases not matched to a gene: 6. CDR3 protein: CASSEGKRGGQETQYF. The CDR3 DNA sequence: TGTGCCAGCAGTGAGGGCAAGCGGGGGGGTCAAGAGACCCAGTACTTC.

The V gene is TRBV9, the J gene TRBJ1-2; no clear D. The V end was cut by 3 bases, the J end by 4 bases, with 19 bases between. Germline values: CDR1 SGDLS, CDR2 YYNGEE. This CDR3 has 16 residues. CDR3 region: CASSGGPATRSYGYTF. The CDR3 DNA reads TGTGCCAGCAGCGGAGGGCCCGCAACAAGATCCTATGGCTACACCTTC.

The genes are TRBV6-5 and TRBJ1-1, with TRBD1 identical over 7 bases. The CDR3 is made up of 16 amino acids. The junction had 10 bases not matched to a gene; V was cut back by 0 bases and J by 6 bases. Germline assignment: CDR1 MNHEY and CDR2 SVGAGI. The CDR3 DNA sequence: TGTGCCAGCAGTTACTCGAGCGACAGGGTGGGCGCTGAAGCTTTCTTT. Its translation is CASSYSSDRVGAEAFF.

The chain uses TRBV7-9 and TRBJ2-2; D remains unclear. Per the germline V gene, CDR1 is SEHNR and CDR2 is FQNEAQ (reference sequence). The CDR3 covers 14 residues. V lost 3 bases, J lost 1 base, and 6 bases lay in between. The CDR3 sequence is CASSFVMNTGELFF. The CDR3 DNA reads TGTGCCAGCAGCTTTGTAATGAACACCGGGGAGCTGTTTTTT.

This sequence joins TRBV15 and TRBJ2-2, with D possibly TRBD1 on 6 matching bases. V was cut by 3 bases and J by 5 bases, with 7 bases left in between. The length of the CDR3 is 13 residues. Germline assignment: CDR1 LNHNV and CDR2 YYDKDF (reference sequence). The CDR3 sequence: CATSRQGTGELFF. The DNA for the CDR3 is TGTGCCACCAGCAGGCAGGGGACCGGGGAGCTGTTTTTT.

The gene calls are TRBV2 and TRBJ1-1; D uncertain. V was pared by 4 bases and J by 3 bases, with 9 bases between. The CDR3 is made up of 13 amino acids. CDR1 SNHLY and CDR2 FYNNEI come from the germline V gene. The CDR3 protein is CASSVGSDTEAFF. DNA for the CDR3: TGTGCCAGCAGTGTAGGCTCGGACACTGAAGCTTTCTTT.

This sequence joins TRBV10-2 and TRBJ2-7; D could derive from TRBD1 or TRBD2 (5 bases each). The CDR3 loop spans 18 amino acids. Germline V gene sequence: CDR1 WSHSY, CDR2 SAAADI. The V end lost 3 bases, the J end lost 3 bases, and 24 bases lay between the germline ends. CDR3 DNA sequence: TGCGCCAGCAGTGATTTGGGGGTGAACACACAATCCGACTACGAGCAGTACTTC. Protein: CASSDLGVNTQSDYEQYF.

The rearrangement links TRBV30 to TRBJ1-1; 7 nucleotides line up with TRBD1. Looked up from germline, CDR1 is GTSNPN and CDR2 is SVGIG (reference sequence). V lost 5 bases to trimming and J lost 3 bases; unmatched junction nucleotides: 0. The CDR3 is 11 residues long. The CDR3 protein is CAWDRDTEAFF. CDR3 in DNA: TGTGCCTGGGACAGGGACACTGAAGCTTTCTTT.

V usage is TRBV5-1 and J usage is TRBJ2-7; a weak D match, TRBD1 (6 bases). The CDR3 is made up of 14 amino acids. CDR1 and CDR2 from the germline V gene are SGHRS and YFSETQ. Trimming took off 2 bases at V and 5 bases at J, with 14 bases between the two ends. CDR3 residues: CASSLMQGFNEQYF. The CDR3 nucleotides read TGCGCCAGCAGCTTAATGCAGGGGTTCAACGAGCAGTACTTC.

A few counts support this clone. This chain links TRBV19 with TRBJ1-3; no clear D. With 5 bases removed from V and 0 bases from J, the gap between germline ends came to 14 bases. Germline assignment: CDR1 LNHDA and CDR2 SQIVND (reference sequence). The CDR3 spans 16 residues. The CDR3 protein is CASSLGGGGSGNTIYF. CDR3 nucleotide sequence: TGTGCCAGTAGTCTGGGCGGTGGTGGCTCTGGAAACACCATATATTTT.

The CDR3 here is CASSYSPAYEQYF. The CDR3, as DNA: TGTGCCAGCAGTTACTCCCCCGCCTACGAGCAGTACTTC. V and J are TRBV6-6 and TRBJ2-7; D not resolved. The CDR3 covers 13 residues. The V gene lost 0 bases and the J gene lost 2 bases, with 5 bases spanning the gap. CDR1 and CDR2 from the germline V gene are MNHNY and SVGAGI (reference sequence).

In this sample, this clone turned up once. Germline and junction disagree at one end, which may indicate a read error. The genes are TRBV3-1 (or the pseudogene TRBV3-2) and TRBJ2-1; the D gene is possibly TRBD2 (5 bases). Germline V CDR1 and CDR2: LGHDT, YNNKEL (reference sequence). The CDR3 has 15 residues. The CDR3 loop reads CASRQADSSYNEQFF. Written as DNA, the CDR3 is TGTGCCAGCAGACAAGCGGATAGCTCCTACAATGAGCAGTTCTTC.

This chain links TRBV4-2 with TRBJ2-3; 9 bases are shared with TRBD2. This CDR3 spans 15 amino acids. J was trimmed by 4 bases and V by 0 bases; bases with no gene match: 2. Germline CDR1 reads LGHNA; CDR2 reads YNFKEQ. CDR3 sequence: CASSQDAGGPDTQYF. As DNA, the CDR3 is TGTGCCAGCAGCCAAGATGCGGGGGGGCCAGATACGCAGTATTTT.

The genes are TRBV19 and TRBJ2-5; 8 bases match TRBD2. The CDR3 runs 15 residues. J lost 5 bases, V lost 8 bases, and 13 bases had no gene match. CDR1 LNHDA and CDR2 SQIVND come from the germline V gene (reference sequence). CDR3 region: CASSLLVASGETQYF. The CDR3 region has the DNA TGTGCCAGTTCCCTTCTCGTGGCTAGCGGGGAGACCCAGTACTTC.

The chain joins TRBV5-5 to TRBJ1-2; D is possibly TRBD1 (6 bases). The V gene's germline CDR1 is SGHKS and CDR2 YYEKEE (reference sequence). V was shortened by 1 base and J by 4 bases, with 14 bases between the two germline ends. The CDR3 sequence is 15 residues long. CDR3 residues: CASSLMGGSSYGYTF. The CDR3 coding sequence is TGTGCCAGCAGCTTGATGGGGGGCTCGAGCTATGGCTACACCTTC.

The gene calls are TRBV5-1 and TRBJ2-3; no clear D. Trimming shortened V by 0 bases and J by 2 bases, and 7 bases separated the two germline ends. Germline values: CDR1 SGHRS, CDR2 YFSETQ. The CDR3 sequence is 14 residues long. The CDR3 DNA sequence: TGCGCCAGCAGCTTGGATGGTTTCACAGATACGCAGTATTTT. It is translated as CASSLDGFTDTQYF.

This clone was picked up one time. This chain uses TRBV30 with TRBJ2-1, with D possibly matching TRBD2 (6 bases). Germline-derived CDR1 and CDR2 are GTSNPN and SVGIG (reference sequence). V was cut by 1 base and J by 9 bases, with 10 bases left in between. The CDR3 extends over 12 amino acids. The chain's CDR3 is CAWSAGVAEQFF. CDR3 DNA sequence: TGTGCCTGGAGTGCGGGGGTGGCTGAGCAGTTCTTC. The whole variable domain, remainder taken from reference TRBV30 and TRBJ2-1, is SQTIHQWPATLVQPVGSPLSLECTVEGTSNPNLYWYRQAAGRGLQLLFYSVGIGQISSEVPQNLSASRPQDRQFILSSKKLLLSDSGFYLCAWSAGVAEQFFGPGTRLTVL.

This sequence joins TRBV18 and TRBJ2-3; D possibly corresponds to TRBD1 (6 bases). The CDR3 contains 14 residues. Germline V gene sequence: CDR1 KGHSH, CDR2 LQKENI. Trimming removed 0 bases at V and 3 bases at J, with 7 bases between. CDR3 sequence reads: CASSPPRGTDTQYF. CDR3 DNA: TGTGCCAGCTCACCACCGAGGGGGACAGATACGCAGTATTTT.

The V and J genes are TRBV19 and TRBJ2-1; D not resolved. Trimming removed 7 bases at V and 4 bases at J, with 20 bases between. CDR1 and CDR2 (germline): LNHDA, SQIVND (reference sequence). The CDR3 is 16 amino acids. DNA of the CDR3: TGTGCCAGTACCCTCCTCCCCCGGGCCGAATACAATGAGCAGTTCTTC. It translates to CASTLLPRAEYNEQFF.

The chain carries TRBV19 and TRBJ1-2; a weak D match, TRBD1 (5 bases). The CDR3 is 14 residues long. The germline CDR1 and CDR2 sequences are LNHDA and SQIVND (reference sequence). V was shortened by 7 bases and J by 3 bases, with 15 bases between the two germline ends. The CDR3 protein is CASKAPEGYYGYTF. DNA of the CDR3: TGTGCCAGTAAGGCCCCGGAGGGGTACTATGGCTACACCTTC.